The rows below give T cell receptor beta chains drawn from one sample of a study of CXCR3-negative and CXCR3-positive naive CD8 T cells. One entry per CDR3 protein, without DNA, is what TCRdb gives after re-calling the 5' RACE reads. Its clone listing holds more than 20,000 distinct CDR3 sequences. Sequenced: naive CXCR3- CD8+ T cells from blood. The receptors derive from a human donor in good health. Some clones in this sample may be carry-over from other donors' samples. CDR3s include the opening cysteine and the closing phenylalanine or tryptophan. Clone size is not always given. Where it is, it says once, few, many or a class for expanded clones.

V gene: TRBV4-3; clone size: NA; J gene: TRBJ2-7; CDR3 protein: CASSQDWQIQYEQYF
V gene: TRBV15; clone size: NA; J gene: TRBJ2-1; CDR3 protein: CATSWDRGPNEQFF
V gene: TRBV19; clone size: NA; J gene: TRBJ2-4; CDR3 protein: CASSIAGDSAKNIQYF
V gene: TRBV4-3; clone size: NA; J gene: TRBJ1-5; CDR3 protein: CASSQDRWGTHSNQPQHF
V gene: TRBV6-2/TRBV6-3; clone size: NA; J gene: TRBJ2-1; CDR3 protein: CASSYRTGAREQFF
V gene: TRBV20-1; clone size: NA; J gene: TRBJ2-2; CDR3 protein: CSARDGLDTGELFF
V gene: TRBV6-2/TRBV6-3; clone size: NA; J gene: TRBJ1-1; CDR3 protein: CASSYSESTEAFF
V gene: TRBV4-3; clone size: NA; J gene: TRBJ2-1; CDR3 protein: CASSPGQGHDEQFF
V gene: TRBV6-4; clone size: NA; J gene: TRBJ2-3; CDR3 protein: CASSEQGESADTQYF
V gene: TRBV7-9; clone size: NA; J gene: TRBJ2-7; CDR3 protein: CASSAYWAGDHEQYF
V gene: TRBV20-1; clone size: NA; J gene: TRBJ2-7; CDR3 protein: CSARDRRSYEQYF
V gene: TRBV13; clone size: NA; J gene: TRBJ2-7; CDR3 protein: CASSGGTDHYEQYF
V gene: TRBV27; clone size: NA; J gene: TRBJ1-1; CDR3 protein: CASWTVNTEAFF
V gene: TRBV29-1; clone size: NA; J gene: TRBJ2-7; CDR3 protein: CSVAGTETYEQYF
V gene: TRBV12-3/TRBV12-4; clone size: NA; J gene: TRBJ2-5; CDR3 protein: CASTLSGGAYETQYF
V gene: TRBV4-3; clone size: NA; J gene: TRBJ2-1; CDR3 protein: CASSQGTGGAAWNEQFF
V gene: TRBV5-1; clone size: NA; J gene: TRBJ1-1; CDR3 protein: CASSLEGLTEAFF
V gene: TRBV5-6; clone size: NA; J gene: TRBJ1-1; CDR3 protein: CASSSLALGRLNTEAFF
V gene: TRBV7-3; clone size: NA; J gene: TRBJ1-1; CDR3 protein: CASSLMAGATEAFF
V gene: TRBV29-1; clone size: medium-sized; J gene: TRBJ2-2; CDR3 protein: CSVGTGDTGELFF
V gene: TRBV20-1; clone size: NA; J gene: TRBJ2-3; CDR3 protein: CSASGETDTDTQYF
V gene: TRBV28; clone size: NA; J gene: TRBJ2-7; CDR3 protein: CASRLFKAGGPYEQYF
V gene: TRBV27; clone size: NA; J gene: TRBJ2-1; CDR3 protein: CASSLNIWRNSYNEQFF
V gene: TRBV6-5; clone size: NA; J gene: TRBJ2-7; CDR3 protein: CASSYSNGGYEQYF
V gene: TRBV29-1; clone size: NA; J gene: TRBJ2-7; CDR3 protein: CSVFSDRGMSYEQYF
V gene: TRBV20-1; clone size: NA; J gene: TRBJ2-1; CDR3 protein: CSASISQRLGLTEQFF
V gene: TRBV7-2; clone size: NA; J gene: TRBJ2-1; CDR3 protein: CASSPWTSGGFNEQFF
V gene: TRBV29-1; clone size: NA; J gene: TRBJ2-2; CDR3 protein: CSVEEEPGELFF
V gene: TRBV29-1; clone size: NA; J gene: TRBJ2-7; CDR3 protein: CSVAGQESGDYEQYF
V gene: TRBV7-6; clone size: NA; J gene: TRBJ2-7; CDR3 protein: CASSPGQNYEQYF
V gene: TRBV29-1; clone size: NA; J gene: TRBJ2-1; CDR3 protein: CSVLTGTYNEQFF
V gene: TRBV19; clone size: NA; J gene: TRBJ2-1; CDR3 protein: CASSSHWTSGGLSYNEQFF
V gene: TRBV29-1; clone size: NA; J gene: TRBJ2-2; CDR3 protein: CSVDLHTGELFF
V gene: TRBV14; clone size: NA; J gene: TRBJ2-3; CDR3 protein: CTGCGGSTDTQYF
V gene: TRBV6-2/TRBV6-3; clone size: NA; J gene: TRBJ2-7; CDR3 protein: CASSYSRGSRFEQYF
V gene: TRBV6-5; clone size: NA; J gene: TRBJ1-1; CDR3 protein: CASSLGHNEAFF
V gene: TRBV11-3; clone size: NA; J gene: TRBJ2-2; CDR3 protein: CASSLDDTGELFF
V gene: TRBV29-1; clone size: NA; J gene: TRBJ2-3; CDR3 protein: CSTLSGTSTDTQYF
V gene: TRBV29-1; clone size: NA; J gene: TRBJ2-1; CDR3 protein: CSVDPQVDNEQFF
V gene: TRBV14; clone size: NA; J gene: TRBJ2-5; CDR3 protein: CASSQVWRLPDRETQYF
V gene: TRBV2; clone size: NA; J gene: TRBJ2-5; CDR3 protein: CARGTSAMWETQYF